This T cell receptor (beta chain) was recovered during a study of blood T cell repertoires in COVID-19. Study information: The study drew acute and convalescent COVID-19 samples from the United States, Italy and Spain. Nucleic acid was either cDNA or gDNA, and it came from T cells, B-cell-depleted T cells, or PBMCs.

V shed 7 bases and J shed 6 bases, with 23 bases lying between them. Germline V gene data show CDR1 as SGDLS and CDR2 as YYNGEE. The CDR3 runs 16 residues. As originally analysed: Quantification of nucleated cells was approximated via reference gene primer amplification. Profiled with immunoSEQ multiplex PCR; TCRdb holds only in-frame clones, not every one. The V and J calls and clone size were taken over from that table, and D and trimming were inferred from the DNA. The repertoire holds about 220,000 clones, with 84% as singletons. This receptor was taken from a woman in her sixties or seventies who had recovered from COVID-19. Source material: peripheral blood. The chain links TRBV9 to TRBJ2-1; possibly TRBD2 for D (5 bases). The CDR3 coding sequence is TGTGCCAGCTCCCCCGGTAGCCCGAGGGTACCCAATGAGCAGTTCTTC. Translated: CASSPGSPRVPNEQFF.